The present T cell receptor (beta chain) was sequenced within a study of blood T cell repertoires in COVID-19. TCRdb keeps only in-frame clones here, not all; method: immunoSEQ multiplex PCR. The sample has around 420,000 clones, roughly 90% seen once. J lost 5 bases, V lost 1 base, and 4 bases had no gene match. The V gene's germline CDR1 is LGHNA and CDR2 YNFKEQ. The CDR3 totals 15 residues. This sequence originates from a woman between 40 and 50 years old with acute COVID-19. Sequenced input: PBMCs or T cells enriched from blood (not recorded which). The V call is TRBV4-2, the J call TRBJ1-1; 10 nucleotides agree with TRBD1. The CDR3 sequence: CASSQVWDRGTEAFF. The CDR3 DNA sequence: TGTGCCAGCAGCCAAGTTTGGGACAGGGGAACTGAAGCTTTCTTT.